Below, 32 T cell receptor beta chains from the same sample are listed, as sequenced in a study of T cells in Graves' hyperthyroidism and ophthalmopathy. From RNA transcripts, TCR beta CDR3 regions were amplified. In the first-round RT-PCR of the TCR CDR3, the HTBI primer set was used. TCRdb itself ran the multiplex PCR reads through MiXCR, one entry per CDR3 protein. Of more than 350,000 distinct CDR3 sequences in the sample, about 15% were seen once. Source material: blood. The receptors were gathered from a woman in her 30s with Graves' hyperthyroidism.

This clonotype was counted ten times or more. The rearrangement joins TRBV28 to TRBJ2-3; D gene unclear. Per germline, CDR1 MDHEN and CDR2 SYDVKM. V was trimmed by 9 bases and J by 6 bases, leaving 13 bases between them. CDR3 length: 12 residues. The CDR3 DNA reads TGTGCCAGTAGCAACGCTGGTGATACGCAGTATTTT. Protein sequence: CASSNAGDTQYF.

The sample holds a few counts of this clonotype. V and J are TRBV28 and TRBJ2-2, with D perhaps matching TRBD1 (5 bases). This CDR3 has 16 residues. V was trimmed by 5 bases and J by 2 bases, leaving 15 bases between them. Looked up from germline, CDR1 is MDHEN and CDR2 is SYDVKM. CDR3 bases: TGTGCCAGCAGTCCCCCGGCCAGGGCCAACACCGGGGAGCTGTTTTTT. Encoded protein: CASSPPARANTGELFF.

The sample holds many counts of this clonotype. CDR3 in amino acids: CASSYQTGGETQYF. In nucleotides, the CDR3 is TGTGCCAGCAGTTATCAAACCGGGGGAGAGACCCAGTACTTC. The rearrangement joins TRBV7-2 to TRBJ2-5; a weak D match, TRBD2 (6 bases). Germline CDR1 SGHTA, CDR2 FQGNSA. Trimming took off 6 bases at V and 4 bases at J, with 15 bases between the two ends. The CDR3 is 14 amino acids.

The J gene is TRBJ2-2, the V gene TRBV20-1; the D is unclear. Per the germline V gene, CDR1 is DFQATT and CDR2 is SNEGSKA (reference sequence). V lost 1 base and J 0 bases, leaving 9 bases between the germline ends. The CDR3 sequence is 15 residues long. CDR3 region: CSARVNGANTGELFF. The CDR3 bases are TGCAGTGCTAGAGTAAACGGTGCGAACACCGGGGAGCTGTTTTTT.

The genes are TRBV5-8 and TRBJ1-5; D not resolved. This CDR3 has 14 residues. Germline CDR1 is SGHTS and CDR2 is YDEGEE. The V gene lost 6 bases and the J gene lost 4 bases, with 14 bases spanning the gap. The CDR3 is CASNLRAVNQPQHF. CDR3 nucleotides: TGTGCCAGCAACCTAAGGGCGGTAAATCAGCCCCAGCATTTT.

This chain links TRBV6-6 with TRBJ2-1; 9 bases line up with TRBD2. The CDR3 has 14 residues. Germline values: CDR1 MNHNY, CDR2 SVGAGI (reference sequence). V lost 2 bases, J lost 7 bases, and 3 bases stayed unmatched. For the CDR3, the DNA is TGTGCCAGCAGTTACGCAGCGGGAGGTAATGAGCAGTTCTTC. Translating it yields CASSYAAGGNEQFF.

This clonotype was found a few times. V and J are TRBV14 and TRBJ1-1; 10 bases fit TRBD1. J lost 4 bases, V lost 2 bases, and 7 bases had no gene match. Germline V gene lookup returns CDR1 SGHDN and CDR2 FVKESK. The CDR3 totals 16 residues. This chain's CDR3 is CASSQRDRGFLTEAFF. The CDR3 coding sequence is TGTGCCAGCAGCCAAAGGGACAGGGGATTTCTCACTGAAGCTTTCTTT.

The genes are TRBV27 and TRBJ2-1; D may be TRBD2 (6 bases). This CDR3 comprises 16 residues. Trimming pared 3 bases from V and 2 bases from J, leaving 14 bases between. Germline V gives CDR1 MNHEY, CDR2 SMNVEV (reference sequence). The CDR3 sequence: CASSFEAGYAYNEQFF. CDR3 nucleotides: TGTGCCAGCAGTTTTGAAGCGGGCTACGCCTACAATGAGCAGTTCTTC.

The chain couples TRBV4-1 to TRBJ2-6, with 7 bases aligning to TRBD1. This CDR3 is built from 18 residues. V trimming: 4 bases; J trimming: 0 bases; junction bases outside the gene matches: 9. Germline-derived CDR1 and CDR2 are MGHRA and YSYEKL. Written as DNA, the CDR3 is TGCGCCAGCAGCCCCACGGGACAGACATACTCTGGGGCCAACGTCCTGACTTTC. Its translation: CASSPTGQTYSGANVLTF.

The rearrangement links TRBV9 to TRBJ2-5, with D possibly TRBD1 on 6 matching bases. The CDR3 runs to 14 residues. The V gene lost 3 bases and the J gene lost 5 bases, with 14 bases spanning the gap. Germline lookup yields CDR1 SGDLS and CDR2 YYNGEE. CDR3 loop: CASSGKTGFETQYF. The CDR3 bases are TGTGCCAGCAGCGGCAAAACAGGGTTCGAGACCCAGTACTTC.

This clonotype was observed many times. J is TRBJ2-5 and V is TRBV3-1; D may correspond to TRBD1 or TRBD2 (5 bases each). CDR3 length: 14 residues. CDR1 and CDR2 from the germline V gene are LGHDT and YNNKEL (reference sequence). With 0 bases removed from V and 7 bases from J, the gap between germline ends came to 12 bases. In DNA, the CDR3 is TGTGCCAGCAGCCAAGATGAAGGGACCGGGACCCAGTACTTC. This encodes CASSQDEGTGTQYF.

The table lists this clonotype with a few counts. The chain uses TRBV6-1 and TRBJ1-5; D is possibly TRBD1 (6 bases). CDR1 is MNHNS, CDR2 SASEGT, per germline. The CDR3 consists of 14 residues. Trimming removed 6 bases at V and 3 bases at J, with 12 bases between. The chain's CDR3 is CASRNDRINQPQHF. CDR3 sequence (DNA): TGTGCCAGCAGAAATGACAGGATCAATCAGCCCCAGCATTTT.

This clonotype came up many times. The rearrangement links TRBV2 to TRBJ2-5; a possible D gene is TRBD1 (6 bases). Per germline, CDR1 SNHLY and CDR2 FYNNEI. V was cut by 8 bases and J by 2 bases, with 9 bases left in between. This CDR3 has 12 amino acids. CDR3 sequence reads: CASLQGQETQYF. The CDR3 DNA follows: TGTGCCAGCCTACAGGGTCAAGAGACCCAGTACTTC.

The chain employs TRBV5-6 and TRBJ2-7, with 12 bases fitting TRBD2. Germline V gives CDR1 SGHDT, CDR2 YYEEEE. With V trimmed by 3 bases and J by 7 bases, 11 bases remained unmatched. This CDR3 is built from 16 residues. As DNA, the CDR3 is TGTGCCAGCAGCTGGAAGACTAGCGGGGGTTTTGGGGAGCAGTACTTC. Amino acid sequence: CASSWKTSGGFGEQYF.

This clonotype has a handful of counts. The gene calls are TRBV20-1 and TRBJ2-1, with 13 positions matching TRBD2. With 1 base clipped from V and 7 bases from J, the junction kept 4 bases outside the gene matches. The germline V gene encodes CDR1 DFQATT and CDR2 SNEGSKA (reference sequence). The CDR3 totals 15 residues. CDR3 protein: CSARVGTSGNNEQFF. The CDR3, as DNA: TGCAGTGCTAGAGTTGGGACTAGCGGGAATAATGAGCAGTTCTTC.

This clonotype appeared a few times. J is TRBJ2-2 and V is TRBV4-1; D not resolved. Germline lookup yields CDR1 MGHRA and CDR2 YSYEKL. V was trimmed by 2 bases and J by 0 bases, leaving 10 bases between them. CDR3 size: 16 residues. This CDR3 reads CASSQLVLANTGELFF. CDR3 bases: TGCGCCAGCAGCCAATTGGTCCTTGCGAACACCGGGGAGCTGTTTTTT.

The chain combines TRBV28 with TRBJ1-5, with D hard to call. V lost 10 bases and J lost 2, with 15 bases in between. Germline loops: CDR1 MDHEN, CDR2 SYDVKM. The CDR3 consists of 14 residues. CDR3 amino acids: CATTSPGGNQPQHF. In DNA form, the CDR3 reads TGTGCCACCACATCCCCCGGGGGCAATCAGCCCCAGCATTTT.

This clonotype appeared a few times. The rearrangement uses TRBV6-5 and TRBJ1-1; D remains unclear. V gave up 2 bases and J gave up 0 bases, with 7 bases separating them. CDR3 size: 14 residues. Germline assignment: CDR1 MNHEY and CDR2 SVGAGI. The DNA for the CDR3 is TGTGCCAGCAGTTACGCACTTTTGAACACTGAAGCTTTCTTT. Protein sequence: CASSYALLNTEAFF.

Worth noting for this clonotype: Possible read error: a much larger clone is one base away. The chain has TRBV6-2 or TRBV6-3 and TRBJ2-7; weak D call: TRBD2 (5 bases). This CDR3 region has 15 residues. Germline V gene sequence: CDR1 MNHEY, CDR2 SVGEGT. V was trimmed by 5 bases and J by 2 bases, leaving 16 bases between them. The CDR3 reads CASSDPGVGPYEQYF. CDR3 coding DNA: TGTGCCAGCAGTGACCCCGGGGTTGGCCCCTACGAGCAGTACTTC.

This clonotype was recorded at least ten times. V is TRBV30 and J is TRBJ2-1, with D tentatively TRBD1 (6 bases). The CDR3 length is 16 residues. Deletions cut 3 bases from V and 3 bases from J, with 18 bases between. Germline V gene data show CDR1 as GTSNPN and CDR2 as SVGIG (reference sequence). DNA for the CDR3: TGTGCCTGGAGAGAAGGAGCCAGGACAGTCTACAATGAGCAGTTCTTC. Protein sequence: CAWREGARTVYNEQFF.

This clonotype was seen at least ten times. The rearrangement uses TRBV7-9 and TRBJ2-1, with 10 bases aligning to TRBD1. V lost 5 bases, J lost 5 bases, and 12 bases stayed unmatched. The CDR3 has 17 amino acids. Germline V gives CDR1 SEHNR, CDR2 FQNEAQ (reference sequence). The CDR3 DNA follows: TGTGCCAGCAGCACAAGCCGCGGGACAGGGGTCGACAATGAGCAGTTCTTC. Translating gives CASSTSRGTGVDNEQFF.

CDR3 sequence reads: CASSFPKTGGNTEAFF. Here the CDR3 DNA reads TGTGCCAGCAGCTTCCCCAAGACAGGGGGCAACACTGAAGCTTTCTTT. The V call is TRBV7-9, the J call TRBJ1-1; 10 nucleotides agree with TRBD1. The CDR3 is 16 amino acids. J gave up 2 bases and V 3 bases, and 6 bases lay outside the gene matches. Germline V gene sequence: CDR1 SEHNR, CDR2 FQNEAQ (reference sequence).

This clonotype was observed many times. The rearrangement links TRBV28 to TRBJ2-3; D unresolved. Per germline, CDR1 MDHEN and CDR2 SYDVKM. The V and J ends lost 8 bases and 6 bases respectively, with 12 bases between them. CDR3 length: 12 amino acids. Written as DNA, the CDR3 is TGTGCCAGCCACGCCCTTTCGGATACGCAGTATTTT. Translated, it gives CASHALSDTQYF.

The table lists this clonotype with many counts. The chain has TRBV5-1 and TRBJ1-1, with TRBD1 identical over 9 bases. The V and J ends lost 4 bases and 4 bases, in that order; junction bases with no gene match: 8. Germline V CDR1 and CDR2: SGHRS, YFSETQ. The CDR3 is made up of 15 amino acids. CDR3 DNA sequence: TGCGCCAGCAGCGTACAGGGGGCCTCGATCACTGAAGCTTTCTTT. Translation: CASSVQGASITEAFF. Looking up the rest from reference TRBV5-1 and TRBJ1-1 gives the full variable domain: KAGVTQTPRYLIKTRGQQVTLSCSPISGHRSVSWYQQTPGQGLQFLFEYFSETQRNKGNFPGRFSGRQFSNSRSEMNVSTLELGDSALYLCASSVQGASITEAFFGQGTRLTVV.

This clonotype was detected many times. The gene calls are TRBV5-1 and TRBJ2-1, with a tentative D call TRBD2 (5 bases). The CDR3 loop spans 16 amino acids. Germline CDR1 is SGHRS and CDR2 is YFSETQ. The V gene lost 3 bases and the J gene lost 1 base, with 14 bases spanning the gap. This CDR3 is CASSSTPSGSYNEQFF. Here the CDR3 DNA reads TGCGCCAGCAGCTCGACACCCAGCGGATCCTACAATGAGCAGTTCTTC.

This clonotype occurred many times. The V gene is TRBV2, the J gene TRBJ2-7; 7 positions agree with TRBD1. This CDR3 has 14 residues. V dropped 3 bases and J dropped 4; count of bases not matched to a gene: 6. CDR1 is SNHLY, CDR2 FYNNEI, per germline. This chain's CDR3 is CASSDRGQLYEQYF. The DNA of the CDR3 is TGTGCCAGCAGTGACAGGGGACAGCTATACGAGCAGTACTTC. The variable domain in full, completed from reference TRBV2 and TRBJ2-7, reads EPEVTQTPSHQVTQMGQEVILRCVPISNHLYFYWYRQILGQKVEFLVSFYNNEISEKSEIFDDQFSVERPDGSNFTLKIRSTKLEDSAMYFCASSDRGQLYEQYFGPGTRLTVT.

This clonotype has only a few counts. The rearrangement uses TRBV7-9 and TRBJ1-1; a possible D gene is TRBD1 (6 bases). Per germline, CDR1 SEHNR and CDR2 FQNEAQ (reference sequence). Trimming cost V 1 base and J 1 base, with 25 bases left between them. The CDR3 contains 20 residues. CDR3 residues: CASSLGGYRGQRIPNTEAFF. In DNA form, the CDR3 reads TGTGCCAGCAGCTTAGGGGGTTATAGGGGACAACGGATCCCGAACACTGAAGCTTTCTTT. Supplemented by reference TRBV7-9 and TRBJ1-1, the full variable domain reads DTGVSQNPRHKITKRGQNVTFRCDPISEHNRLYWYRQTLGQGPEFLTYFQNEAQLEKSRLLSDRFSAERPKGSFSTLEIQRTEQGDSAMYLCASSLGGYRGQRIPNTEAFFGQGTRLTVV.

This clonotype was seen many times. The gene calls are TRBV18 and TRBJ1-1, with TRBD1 as a possible D gene (6 bases). The CDR3 extends over 15 amino acids. Per the germline V gene, CDR1 is KGHSH and CDR2 is LQKENI. Trimming stripped 0 bases from V and 4 bases from J, with 12 bases between. The DNA for the CDR3 is TGTGCCAGCTCACCACCGGGGGGCGCCTCCACTGAAGCTTTCTTT. Its protein is CASSPPGGASTEAFF.

In its sample, this clonotype was seen many times. The J gene is TRBJ2-7, the V gene TRBV2, with D possibly matching TRBD1 (6 bases). V lost 1 base to trimming and J lost 3 bases, with 19 bases between them. Looked up from germline, CDR1 is SNHLY and CDR2 is FYNNEI. The CDR3 length is 17 residues. The DNA for the CDR3 is TGTGCCAGCAGTGAAGTACTGGGACAAAAGCCAATCTACGAGCAGTACTTC. Its protein is CASSEVLGQKPIYEQYF.

This clonotype was counted only a few times. This chain links TRBV5-4 with TRBJ2-3; D remains unclear. In germline, CDR1 is SGHNT, CDR2 YYREEE (reference sequence). This CDR3 is 12 amino acids long. V gave up 2 bases and J gave up 4 bases, with 5 bases separating them. The CDR3 bases are TGTGCCAGCAGCTTCTTGGCAGATACGCAGTATTTT. As protein: CASSFLADTQYF.

This clonotype was seen at least ten times. CDR3 sequence (DNA): TGTGCCAGCAGTTTTGCGGGGGCCCCAACCGGGGAGCTGTTTTTT. Residues: CASSFAGAPTGELFF. The J gene is TRBJ2-2, the V gene TRBV12-3 or TRBV12-4; D might be TRBD2 (7 bases). V was shortened by 3 bases and J by 5 bases, with 13 bases between the two germline ends. CDR3 length: 15 amino acids.

This clonotype has ten or more counts. The chain is built from TRBV18 and TRBJ2-1; the match to TRBD2 covers 10 bases. The CDR3 has 15 amino acids. Germline CDR1 reads KGHSH; CDR2 reads LQKENI. The V and J ends lost 0 bases and 5 bases, in that order; junction bases with no gene match: 1. The CDR3 spells CASSPPGLADNEQFF. The CDR3 region has the DNA TGTGCCAGCTCACCACCAGGACTAGCGGACAATGAGCAGTTCTTC.